One and the same sample provided the 2 T cell receptor beta chains below, sequenced in a study of blood T cell repertoires in COVID-19. Measured with immunoSEQ multiplex PCR; TCRdb has only the in-frame clones, and not every one. Of 270,000 or so clones listed, around 89% are singletons. Input material: PBMCs or T cells enriched from blood (not recorded which). The receptors shown here come from a woman in her thirties with acute COVID-19.

The genes are TRBV28 and TRBJ2-7; D gene ambiguous. Germline CDR1 is MDHEN and CDR2 is SYDVKM. CDR3 size: 14 residues. Trimming took off 6 bases at V and 3 bases at J, with 15 bases between the two ends. The CDR3 coding sequence is TGTGCCAGCAGCCCTCGACTGCGCCACTACGAGCAGTACTTC. Its translation: CASSPRLRHYEQYF.

The J gene is TRBJ1-5, the V gene TRBV28, with 9 bases lining up with TRBD1. CDR1 and CDR2 (germline): MDHEN, SYDVKM. This CDR3 contains 15 residues. V lost 6 bases to trimming and J lost 5 bases; unmatched junction nucleotides: 8. Written as DNA, the CDR3 is TGTGCCAGCAGAACAGGGGGCGGTTTGGATCAGCCCCAGCATTTT. The encoded protein is CASRTGGGLDQPQHF.